The rows below give T cell receptor beta chains drawn from one sample of a study of CD8 T cells in ankylosing spondylitis. Via MiXCR, TCRdb re-called the 5' RACE reads, giving one row per CDR3 protein. Among some 140,000 distinct CDR3 sequences listed, roughly 15% were seen once. Specimen: blood, either unsorted or a sorted T cell fraction (not recorded which). The receptor set was obtained from a male donor with ankylosing spondylitis. Each CDR3 is given with its conserved first and last residue. D genes are given only for firm matches. Only some rows state a clone size, as once, few, many or a class for expanded clones.

v_gene	j_gene	d_gene	abundance	CDR3aa	CDR3nt
TRBV5-1	TRBJ2-7	TRBD2	.	CASSLRGGLEQYF	TGCGCCAGCAGCTTGCGGGGGGGGCTCGAGCAGTACTTC
TRBV27	TRBJ2-3	.	few	CASSLIASLGDTQYF	TGTGCCAGCAGTTTAATAGCTAGCCTTGGAGATACGCAGTATTTT
TRBV28	TRBJ1-5	.	few	CASSGDGRQPQHF	TGTGCCAGCAGCGGCGATGGACGTCAGCCCCAGCATTTT
TRBV7-9	TRBJ1-2	TRBD1	.	CASSGQGFNYGYTF	TGTGCCAGCAGCGGACAGGGATTTAACTATGGCTACACCTTC
TRBV6-2/TRBV6-3	TRBJ2-7	TRBD2	few	CASSYPPGLAPIYEQYF	TGTGCCAGCAGTTACCCCCCGGGACTAGCGCCTATCTACGAGCAGTACTTC
TRBV27	TRBJ2-5	TRBD1	.	CASSDRVWETQYF	TGTGCCAGCAGCGACAGGGTTTGGGAGACCCAGTACTTC
TRBV15	TRBJ2-4	.	.	CATSREIRGRWYNIQYF	TGTGCCACCAGCAGAGAAATCCGGGGGAGGTGGTATAACATTCAGTACTTC
TRBV18	TRBJ2-2	TRBD2	few	CASSPRREGLNTGELFF	TGTGCCAGCTCACCACGGCGGGAGGGGCTGAACACCGGGGAGCTGTTTTTT
TRBV27	TRBJ1-2	TRBD1	few	CASSLGTTGDYGYTF	TGTGCCAGCAGTTTAGGGACGACAGGGGACTATGGCTACACCTTC
TRBV7-3	TRBJ2-7	.	.	CASSLTSSREQYF	TGTGCCAGCAGCTTAACGTCCTCCCGGGAGCAGTACTTC
TRBV29-1	TRBJ2-2	.	many	CSAWTANTGELFF	TGCAGCGCTTGGACGGCGAACACCGGGGAGCTGTTTTTT
TRBV5-1	TRBJ2-1	TRBD2	.	CASSLGTSGSSYNEQFF	TGCGCCAGCAGCTTGGGGACTAGCGGCAGCTCCTACAATGAGCAGTTCTTC
TRBV24-1	TRBJ2-7	.	.	CATSESGTYTGEQYF	TGTGCCACCAGTGAGTCAGGGACTTACACGGGCGAGCAGTACTTC
TRBV7-9	TRBJ2-5	.	few	CASSLAWGAQETQYF	TGTGCCAGCAGCTTAGCTTGGGGAGCCCAAGAGACCCAGTACTTC
TRBV5-1	TRBJ2-1	.	few	CASSLGFGSYNEQFF	TGCGCCAGCAGCTTGGGATTTGGCTCCTACAATGAGCAGTTCTTC
TRBV14	TRBJ2-2	.	.	CASSQGVRRVHTGELFF	TGTGCCAGCAGCCAAGGAGTAAGGAGGGTTCACACCGGGGAGCTGTTTTTT
TRBV29-1	TRBJ2-1	.	few	CSVSREYNEQFF	TGCAGCGTTTCTAGGGAATACAATGAGCAGTTCTTC
TRBV29-1	TRBJ2-1	TRBD2	few	CSGQGTSGTTYNEQFF	TGCAGCGGTCAAGGGACTAGCGGGACCACCTACAATGAGCAGTTCTTC
TRBV7-8	TRBJ2-7	.	few	CASSLGGISYEQYF	TGTGCCAGCAGCTTAGGTGGGATATCCTACGAGCAGTACTTC
TRBV2	TRBJ2-7	TRBD2	few	CASIAGLPYEQYF	TGTGCCAGCATAGCGGGTCTACCCTACGAGCAGTACTTC
TRBV19	TRBJ1-4	.	few	CASSIDWGTFNEKLFF	TGTGCCAGTAGTATAGATTGGGGGACGTTCAATGAAAAACTGTTTTTT
TRBV29-1	TRBJ1-2	.	.	CSVEEGYYGYTF	TGCAGCGTTGAGGAGGGTTACTATGGCTACACCTTC
TRBV9	TRBJ2-3	.	.	CASSETDTQYF	TGTGCCAGCAGCGAAACAGATACGCAGTATTTT
TRBV28	TRBJ2-3	.	once	CASSLGQALTQYF	TGTGCCAGCAGTTTAGGTCAGGCCCTTACGCAGTATTTT
TRBV20-1	TRBJ2-7	TRBD2	.	CSARGFGRNSYEQYF	TGCAGTGCTAGAGGGTTCGGGAGGAACTCCTACGAGCAGTACTTC
TRBV7-8	TRBJ2-1	.	.	CASSLAFPGNEQFF	TGTGCCAGCAGCTTAGCGTTTCCAGGGAATGAGCAGTTCTTC
TRBV4-3	TRBJ2-3	TRBD2	.	CASSPLGRAVDTQYF	TGCGCCAGCAGCCCCCTAGGGAGGGCTGTAGATACGCAGTATTTT
TRBV20-1	TRBJ2-3	TRBD2	.	CSARDLAGGPGDTQYF	TGCAGTGCTAGAGACCTAGCGGGAGGGCCTGGAGATACGCAGTATTTT
TRBV15	TRBJ2-2	.	.	CATSRGDTGELFF	TGTGCCACCAGCAGAGGGGACACCGGGGAGCTGTTTTTT
TRBV7-2	TRBJ2-3	.	few	CASSLPGPGGDTQYF	TGTGCCAGCAGCTTACCCGGACCAGGGGGGGATACGCAGTATTTT
TRBV4-3	TRBJ1-2	.	.	CASSQDLQDPYGYTF	TGCGCCAGCAGCCAAGATCTACAGGACCCCTATGGCTACACCTTC
TRBV2	TRBJ2-4	.	.	CASSPGYIQYF	TGTGCCAGCAGCCCCGGGTACATTCAGTACTTC
TRBV6-5	TRBJ2-6	.	few	CASSSRLSSGANVLTF	TGTGCCAGCAGTTCCAGACTGAGCTCTGGGGCCAACGTCCTGACTTTC
TRBV6-1	TRBJ2-7	.	few	CASSKIPTGHEQYF	TGTGCCAGCAGCAAAATTCCAACGGGTCACGAGCAGTACTTC
TRBV29-1	TRBJ1-3	TRBD1	few	CSVEDRVRLRGDRGYGNTIYF	TGCAGCGTTGAAGATCGGGTTCGGCTCAGGGGGGACAGGGGTTACGGAAACACCATATATTTT
TRBV20-1	TRBJ2-1	.	few	CSARAYGYNEQFF	TGCAGTGCTAGAGCTTACGGCTACAATGAGCAGTTCTTC
TRBV20-1	TRBJ2-3	.	few	CSARQSVSTDTQYF	TGCAGTGCCCGGCAATCGGTATCCACAGATACGCAGTATTTT
TRBV20-1	TRBJ2-3	.	.	CSARLLNTRDPSDTQYF	TGCAGTGCTAGGCTCCTAAACACAAGAGACCCCTCAGATACGCAGTATTTT
TRBV4-2	TRBJ1-5	TRBD1	many	CASSPGTGSNQPQHF	TGTGCCAGCAGCCCGGGGACAGGAAGCAATCAGCCCCAGCATTTT
TRBV27	TRBJ2-3	.	few	CASSLFASPDTQYF	TGTGCCAGCAGTTTATTTGCTTCTCCAGATACGCAGTATTTT
TRBV29-1	TRBJ2-3	TRBD1	few	CSVPPGQAFTDTQYF	TGCAGCGTACCGCCGGGACAGGCCTTCACTGATACGCAGTATTTT
TRBV16	TRBJ2-7	TRBD2	once	CASGTGLAGYEQYF	TGTGCCAGCGGGACCGGACTAGCGGGCTACGAGCAGTACTTC
TRBV5-6	TRBJ2-1	TRBD1	.	CASSWTGGAHNEQFF	TGTGCCAGCAGCTGGACAGGGGGCGCCCACAATGAGCAGTTCTTC
TRBV7-9	TRBJ2-4	TRBD2	.	CASSFSGRFQYF	TGTGCCAGCAGCTTTAGCGGGAGGTTCCAGTACTTC
TRBV7-9	TRBJ2-1	.	few	CASQGLGHEQFF	TGTGCCAGCCAGGGGTTGGGGCATGAGCAGTTCTTC
TRBV5-4	TRBJ2-5	.	.	CASSLRLQETQYF	TGTGCCAGCAGCTTGCGCTTACAAGAGACCCAGTACTTC
TRBV27	TRBJ1-1	.	few	CASSLTGANTEAFF	TGTGCCAGCAGTTTGACAGGAGCGAACACTGAAGCTTTCTTT
TRBV27	TRBJ1-5	.	few	CASSLGGEAQPQHF	TGTGCCAGCAGTTTGGGGGGTGAGGCTCAGCCCCAGCATTTT
TRBV7-6	TRBJ2-7	.	few	CASSFASGTYEQYF	TGTGCCAGCAGCTTCGCGAGCGGCACCTACGAGCAGTACTTC
TRBV2	TRBJ2-1	TRBD2	few	CASTSGSYEQFF	TGTGCCAGCACAAGCGGGAGCTATGAGCAGTTCTTC
TRBV24-1	TRBJ2-1	TRBD2	few	CATSERTSGHDEQFF	TGTGCCACCAGTGAACGGACTAGCGGGCACGATGAGCAGTTCTTC
TRBV6-5	TRBJ2-2	TRBD1	.	CASSYSMAQGVNTGELFF	TGTGCCAGCAGTTACTCGATGGCACAGGGGGTTAACACCGGGGAGCTGTTTTTT
TRBV7-8	TRBJ1-4	TRBD1	few	CASSNTGAGNEKLFF	TGTGCCAGCAGCAACACAGGGGCTGGGAATGAAAAACTGTTTTTT